This T cell receptor (beta chain) was sequenced for a study of regulatory T cells in long-lasting Graves disease. This clonotype appeared a few times. Investigators prepared the TCR beta libraries by applying iRepertoire HTBI primers and Arm-PCR of CDR3 regions. MiXCR, applied by TCRdb to the multiplex PCR reads, yields one record per CDR3 protein. The sample includes roughly 500,000 distinct CDR3 sequences, around a fifth of them seen just once. Stated time point: persistent/refractory GD, antithyroid drugs over 5 years with positive TRAb. The TCR library was prepared using RNA isolated from PBMCs. CDR1 is LGHDT and CDR2 is YNNKEL in the germline V gene (reference sequence). V lost 1 base, J lost 2 bases, and 15 bases lay in between. The CDR3 is made up of 16 amino acids.

The receptor comes from a female donor with Graves disease. The chain uses TRBV3-1 and TRBJ2-7; D unresolved. The sample was peripheral blood mononuclear cells (PBMCs), taken when the disease was refractory, from a patient treated with antithyroid drugs. CDR3 bases: TGTGCCAGCAGCCAAGTACGATGGGTCAGACCCTACGAGCAGTACTTC. Protein sequence: CASSQVRWVRPYEQYF.